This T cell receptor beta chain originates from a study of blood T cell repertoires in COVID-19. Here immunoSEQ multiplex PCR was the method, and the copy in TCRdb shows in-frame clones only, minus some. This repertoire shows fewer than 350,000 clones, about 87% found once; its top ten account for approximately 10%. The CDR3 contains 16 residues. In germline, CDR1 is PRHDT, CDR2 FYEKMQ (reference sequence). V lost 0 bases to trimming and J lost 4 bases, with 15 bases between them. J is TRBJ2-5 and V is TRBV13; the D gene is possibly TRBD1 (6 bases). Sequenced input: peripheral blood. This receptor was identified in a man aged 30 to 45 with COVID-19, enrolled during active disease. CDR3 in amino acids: CASSLGPGQYVETQYF. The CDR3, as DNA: TGTGCCAGCAGCTTAGGCCCCGGACAGTACGTAGAGACCCAGTACTTC.